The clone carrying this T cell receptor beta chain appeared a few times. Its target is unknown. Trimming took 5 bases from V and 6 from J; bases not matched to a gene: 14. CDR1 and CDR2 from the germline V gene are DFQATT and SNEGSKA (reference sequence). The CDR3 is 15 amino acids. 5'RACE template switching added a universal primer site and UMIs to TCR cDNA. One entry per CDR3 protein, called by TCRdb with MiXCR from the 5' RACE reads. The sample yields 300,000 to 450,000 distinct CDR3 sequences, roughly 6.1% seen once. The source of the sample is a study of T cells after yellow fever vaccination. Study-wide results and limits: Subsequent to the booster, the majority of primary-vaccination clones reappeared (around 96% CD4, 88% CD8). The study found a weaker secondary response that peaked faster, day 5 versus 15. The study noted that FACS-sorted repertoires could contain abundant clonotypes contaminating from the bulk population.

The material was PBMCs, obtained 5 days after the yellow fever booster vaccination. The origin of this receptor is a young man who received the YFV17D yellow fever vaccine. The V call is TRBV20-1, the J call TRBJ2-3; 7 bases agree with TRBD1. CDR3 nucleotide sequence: TGCAGTGCTTCAGGGGGTCGGGACAGACGGGATACGCAGTATTTT. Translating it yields CSASGGRDRRDTQYF.